These 14 T cell receptor beta chains were all obtained from the same sample, sequenced in a study of radiation and T cells in renal cell carcinoma. The table came from immunoSEQ multiplex PCR; TCRdb's copy has only in-frame clones and leaves some out. The sample includes tens of thousands of clones, roughly four fifths seen only once; the top ten take 6.8%. Stated time point: blood 2 weeks post-SBRT. The treatment was: 15 Gy SBRT to primary tumor, nephrectomy 4 weeks later. The sequencing here drew on blood, taken from a patient whose treatment included radiotherapy and nephrectomy. The receptor source for this set is a man aged 60-69 years with renal cell carcinoma.

V gene TRBV4-1 combines with J gene TRBJ2-1, with 10 bases fitting TRBD2. Germline V gene lookup returns CDR1 MGHRA and CDR2 YSYEKL. V lost 3 bases and J lost 2; bases outside the gene matches: 1. The length of the CDR3 is 15 residues. The CDR3 DNA sequence: TGCGCCAGCAGCCACGGGACTAGCGCCTACAATGAGCAGTTCTTC. Its protein is CASSHGTSAYNEQFF.

The rearrangement joins TRBV5-1 to TRBJ2-3, with TRBD2 as a possible D gene (5 bases). The CDR3 loop spans 15 amino acids. Per germline, CDR1 SGHRS and CDR2 YFSETQ. V was pared by 4 bases and J by 5 bases, with 17 bases between. The CDR3 DNA sequence: TGCGCCAGCAGCCCGGGAAGTGTCAGAGGAGATACGCAGTATTTT. It encodes CASSPGSVRGDTQYF.

DNA for the CDR3: TGTGCCAGCAGCTTCATCACCAGCGGCACAGATACGCAGTATTTT. It yields the protein CASSFITSGTDTQYF. The chain is built from TRBV7-8 and TRBJ2-3; no firm D call. The CDR3 spans 15 residues. Germline V gene lookup returns CDR1 SGHVS and CDR2 FQNEAQ. Trimming took off 3 bases at V and 1 base at J, with 11 bases between the two ends.

This clone was seen a handful of times. DNA for the CDR3: TGCGCCAGCAGCCAAGATAGCGGGGGATACAATGAGCAGTTCTTC. Its protein is CASSQDSGGYNEQFF. The chain employs TRBV4-3 and TRBJ2-1; 9 bases map to TRBD2. CDR1 LGHNA and CDR2 YSLEER come from the germline V gene. Germline trimming cut 0 bases from V and 4 bases from J; bases unmatched to any gene: 1. CDR3 length: 15 amino acids.

This CDR3 reads CASSFYSTGLNTEAFF. The CDR3 nucleotides read TGTGCCAGCAGTTTCTATTCGACAGGTCTGAACACTGAAGCTTTCTTT. V gene TRBV13 combines with J gene TRBJ1-1, with TRBD1 as a possible D gene (6 bases). V dropped 6 bases and J dropped 0 bases, with 17 bases sitting between them. This CDR3 is built from 16 residues. Germline V gene sequence: CDR1 PRHDT, CDR2 FYEKMQ (reference sequence).

V is TRBV7-3 and J is TRBJ2-3; no definite D call. V gave up 5 bases and J gave up 4 bases, with 13 bases separating them. The CDR3 has 14 amino acids. Germline V gives CDR1 SGHTA, CDR2 FQGTGA. The CDR3 DNA reads as TGTGCCAGCAGCCATGCCCGAGGTGCAGATACGCAGTATTTT. Encoded protein: CASSHARGADTQYF.

J is TRBJ1-1 and V is TRBV29-1, with 8 bases lining up with TRBD1. With V trimmed by 4 bases and J by 3 bases, 10 bases remained unmatched. From germline, CDR1 is SQVTM and CDR2 ANQGSEA. This CDR3 spans 15 amino acids. CDR3 sequence reads: CSVGAGGALDTEAFF. CDR3 bases: TGCAGCGTTGGAGCAGGGGGCGCATTAGACACTGAAGCTTTCTTT.

The chain employs TRBV19 and TRBJ1-2; a weak D match, TRBD1 (6 bases). This CDR3 spans 15 amino acids. Trimming shortened V by 3 bases and J by 1 base, and 12 bases separated the two germline ends. CDR1 and CDR2 from the germline V gene are LNHDA and SQIVND (reference sequence). For the CDR3, the DNA is TGTGCCAGTAGTATTGATGGGGGCCTTAACTATGGCTACACCTTC. It translates to CASSIDGGLNYGYTF.

By share of the sample, this clone is medium-sized. This chain connects TRBV19 to TRBJ2-3; 9 nucleotides line up with TRBD1. Unmatched junction bases numbered 13, after V lost 5 bases and J lost 7 bases. The germline gives CDR1 LNHDA, CDR2 SQIVND (reference sequence). This CDR3 has 16 amino acids. CDR3 sequence reads: CASSSQPGQGLYTQYF. The CDR3 nucleotides are TGTGCCAGTAGTTCTCAACCGGGACAGGGCCTATATACGCAGTATTTT.

The CDR3 DNA reads TGTGCCAGCAGCCACCTGGTGTGGGAGGGCACTGAAGCTTTCTTT. This sequence encodes CASSHLVWEGTEAFF. The gene calls are TRBV11-2 and TRBJ1-1; D gene ambiguous. Trimming pared 5 bases from V and 4 bases from J, leaving 17 bases between. The germline V gene encodes CDR1 SGHAT and CDR2 FQNNGV. CDR3 size: 15 residues. Together with reference TRBV11-2 and TRBJ1-1, the CDR3 gives the full variable domain: EAGVAQSPRYKIIEKRQSVAFWCNPISGHATLYWYQQILGQGPKLLIQFQNNGVVDDSQLPKDRFSAERLKGVDSTLKIQPAKLEDSAVYLCASSHLVWEGTEAFFGQGTRLTVV.

The CDR3 reads CASSYGFQRGLNEQFF. CDR3 bases: TGTGCCAGCAGTTACGGGTTCCAGCGGGGACTCAATGAGCAGTTCTTC. The rearrangement joins TRBV6-5 to TRBJ2-1, with TRBD2 matching over 7 bases. Per the germline V gene, CDR1 is MNHEY and CDR2 is SVGAGI. This CDR3 spans 16 amino acids. V lost 2 bases and J lost 6; bases outside the gene matches: 10.

The chain employs TRBV9 and TRBJ2-2; D gene ambiguous. V lost 0 bases and J 4 bases, leaving 4 bases between the germline ends. The germline gives CDR1 SGDLS, CDR2 YYNGEE. CDR3 size: 13 residues. The chain's CDR3 is CASSVVVTGELFF. The CDR3 DNA follows: TGTGCCAGCAGCGTAGTGGTCACCGGGGAGCTGTTTTTT. Complete variable domain (other parts from reference TRBV9 and TRBJ2-2): DSGVTQTPKHLITATGQRVTLRCSPRSGDLSVYWYQQSLDQGLQFLIQYYNGEERAKGNILERFSAQQFPDLHSELNLSSLELGDSALYFCASSVVVTGELFFGEGSRLTVL.

The V call is TRBV18, the J call TRBJ2-7, with 7 positions matching TRBD1. CDR1 is KGHSH and CDR2 is LQKENI in the germline V gene. The length of the CDR3 is 14 residues. The trim removed 0 bases at V and 5 bases at J, leaving 4 bases unmatched. The CDR3 bases are TGTGCCAGCTCACCACCTCCAGGGGGTGACGAGCAGTACTTC. Encoded protein: CASSPPPGGDEQYF.

V and J are TRBV21-1 and TRBJ2-7; the table's D call TRBD2 went unverified against the DNA. TRBV21-1 is reported as a pseudogene. The CDR3 length is 17 residues. Here the CDR3 DNA reads TGTGCCAGCAGCAAAGTTTGGACTAGCGGGGATAGCTACGAGCAGTACTTC. Residues: CASSKVWTSGDSYEQYF.